These 17 T cell receptor beta chains came from one sample sequenced in a study of blood T cells in healthy people across ages. Sample-barcoded 5' priming and a J-beta primer mix drove a second PCR of roughly 6 to 12 cycles. TCRdb redid the calling of the 5' RACE reads with MiXCR, one entry per CDR3 protein. The data hold about 680,000 distinct CDR3 sequences, with about 52% observed a single time. Sequencing was performed on blood. All receptors come from a woman aged 60-75 years in good health.

This clonotype was detected a few times. The chain is built from TRBV6-5 and TRBJ2-7, with 10 bases aligning to TRBD2. Per germline, CDR1 MNHEY and CDR2 SVGAGI. Trimming removed 0 bases from V and 3 bases from J; junction bases left unmatched: 2. The CDR3 runs to 15 residues. For the CDR3, the DNA is TGTGCCAGCAGTTACTCACTAGCGGGAAACTACGAGCAGTACTTC. The encoded protein is CASSYSLAGNYEQYF.

The chain has TRBV12-3 or TRBV12-4 and TRBJ2-1; weak D call: TRBD2 (6 bases). The CDR3 consists of 16 residues. V was trimmed by 5 bases and J by 0 bases, leaving 14 bases between them. CDR3 residues: CASSPPAGSSYNEQFF. The CDR3 region has the DNA TGTGCCAGCAGTCCCCCCGCGGGGAGCTCCTACAATGAGCAGTTCTTC.

The chain is built from TRBV29-1 and TRBJ1-2, with no clear D. The CDR3 has 11 amino acids. Trimming left V 7 bases short and J 3 bases short, with 9 bases between. Germline V lookup: CDR1 SQVTM, CDR2 ANQGSEA. CDR3 sequence (DNA): TGCAGCGCGGACCGGGACTATGGCTACACCTTC. Translating gives CSADRDYGYTF.

The chain carries TRBV6-5 and TRBJ2-5; D possibly corresponds to TRBD1 (6 bases). Germline CDR1 MNHEY, CDR2 SVGAGI. V shed 5 bases and J shed 11 bases, with 21 bases lying between them. The CDR3 spans 14 residues. DNA of the CDR3: TGTGCCAGCAGTCAACCGGGACACCGATGGGAGCAGTACTTC. Translated: CASSQPGHRWEQYF.

This sequence joins TRBV29-1 and TRBJ2-1; maybe TRBD1 (6 bases). The CDR3 length is 10 residues. V was cut by 7 bases and J by 9 bases, with 10 bases left in between. Germline loops: CDR1 SQVTM, CDR2 ANQGSEA. The chain's CDR3 is CSARGFEQFF. CDR3 nucleotides: TGCAGCGCCAGGGGTTTTGAGCAGTTCTTC.

The chain is built from TRBV5-1 and TRBJ2-5, with TRBD2 as a possible D gene (6 bases). The closer fit of TRBJ2-7 to the DNA end suggests the J call may be wrong. The CDR3 contains 15 residues. The V gene's germline CDR1 is SGHRS and CDR2 YFSETQ. The CDR3 region has the DNA TGCGCCAGCAGCTTGGGCGGGACCGTGGCCTACGAGCAGTACTTC. As protein: CASSLGGTVAYEQYF.

The CDR3 bases are TGTGCCAGCAGCTCTCGCCCTCTCCCGGGAGGATCGCAGTATTTT. It encodes CASSSRPLPGGSQYF. The V call is TRBV7-3, the J call TRBJ2-3; TRBD2 agrees at 7 bases. Germline V gene lookup returns CDR1 SGHTA and CDR2 FQGTGA. The CDR3 loop spans 15 amino acids. V was clipped by 4 bases and J by 10 bases; unmatched bases: 14. The full variable domain, its missing parts supplied by reference TRBV7-3 and TRBJ2-3, is GAGVSQTPSNKVTEKGKYVELRCDPISGHTALYWYRQSLGQGPEFLIYFQGTGAADDSGLPNDRFFAVRPEGSVSTLKIQRTERGDSAVYLCASSSRPLPGGSQYFGPGTRLTVL.

The chain couples TRBV7-2 to TRBJ2-7; a weak D match, TRBD2 (6 bases). The V end was cut by 3 bases, the J end by 2 bases, with 14 bases between. From germline, CDR1 is SGHTA and CDR2 FQGNSA. The CDR3 totals 15 residues. Here the CDR3 DNA reads TGTGCCAGCAGCTTCGGATCTAGCGCGCCCTACGAGCAGTACTTC. Translating gives CASSFGSSAPYEQYF.

The sample holds one count of this clonotype. V is TRBV6-2 or TRBV6-3 and J is TRBJ2-1, with 13 bases fitting TRBD2. The ends lost 4 bases at V and 10 bases at J; junction bases unmatched: 10. This CDR3 has 16 amino acids. CDR1 and CDR2 from the germline V gene are MNHEY and SVGEGT. CDR3 residues: CASSCRRTSGSWEQFF. CDR3 DNA: TGTGCCAGCAGTTGCCGACGGACTAGCGGGAGTTGGGAGCAGTTCTTC.

This clonotype was seen at least ten times. The chain couples TRBV13 to TRBJ1-2; a weak D match, TRBD1 (5 bases). The CDR3 sequence is 14 residues long. Trimming left V 7 bases short and J 6 bases short, with 18 bases between. Germline V CDR1 and CDR2: PRHDT, FYEKMQ (reference sequence). CDR3 nucleotide sequence: TGTGCCAGCAACAGTGGCGGAGGGGCTGATGGCTACACCTTC. Translating gives CASNSGGGADGYTF.

This clonotype was counted once. At one end the junction does not follow the germline gene, possibly because of a read error. V and J are TRBV4-2 and TRBJ1-4; no reliable D call. Germline V gene sequence: CDR1 LGHNA, CDR2 YNFKEQ. CDR3 length: 15 residues. The CDR3 loop is CVSSQERQRDEKLFF. The CDR3 DNA sequence: TGTGTCAGCAGCCAAGAACGCCAGCGTGACGAAAAACTGTTTTTT.

The CDR3 sequence: CASSQSTHGEGEQFF. In DNA form, the CDR3 reads TGCGCCAGCAGCCAGAGCACCCACGGGGAAGGTGAGCAGTTCTTC. The V call is TRBV4-3, the J call TRBJ2-1; possible D gene TRBD2, 5 bases. Germline-derived CDR1 and CDR2 are LGHNA and YSLEER. The CDR3 has 15 amino acids. Trimming pared 3 bases from V and 9 bases from J, leaving 18 bases between.

The chain has TRBV20-1 and TRBJ2-3; 14 bases are a match to TRBD2. V shed 6 bases and J 4 bases; nucleotides not matched to a gene: 3. Germline V gene data show CDR1 as DFQATT and CDR2 as SNEGSKA (reference sequence). The CDR3 contains 14 residues. CDR3 protein: CSATTSGRADTQYF. The CDR3 nucleotides are TGCAGTGCCACGACTAGCGGGAGGGCAGATACGCAGTATTTT.

The rearrangement uses TRBV29-1 and TRBJ2-5; D may be TRBD1 (6 bases). The CDR3 has 16 amino acids. Trimming cost V 4 bases and J 0 bases, with 18 bases left between them. Germline V gene data show CDR1 as SQVTM and CDR2 as ANQGSEA. The CDR3 DNA reads TGCAGCGTTGTCCGAAAAGGGGGTGGTCACCAAGAGACCCAGTACTTC. This translates into CSVVRKGGGHQETQYF.

The gene calls are TRBV7-3 and TRBJ2-7; TRBD1 matches 9 bases. The junction had 7 bases not matched to a gene; V was cut back by 5 bases and J by 5 bases. The CDR3 consists of 14 residues. Germline lookup yields CDR1 SGHTA and CDR2 FQGTGA. CDR3 sequence (DNA): TGTGCCAGCAGCCGGGGACAGGGTTACCACGAGCAGTACTTC. Protein sequence: CASSRGQGYHEQYF. The whole variable domain, filled in from reference TRBV7-3 and TRBJ2-7, reads GAGVSQTPSNKVTEKGKYVELRCDPISGHTALYWYRQSLGQGPEFLIYFQGTGAADDSGLPNDRFFAVRPEGSVSTLKIQRTERGDSAVYLCASSRGQGYHEQYFGPGTRLTVT.

This clonotype was recorded a few times. The rearrangement joins TRBV7-2 to TRBJ2-5; D is uncertain. Per the germline V gene, CDR1 is SGHTA and CDR2 is FQGNSA. Trimming cost V 2 bases and J 5 bases, with 15 bases left between them. The CDR3 extends over 15 amino acids. In DNA, the CDR3 is TGTGCCAGCAGCTTAATAGGGTCTATTCGCGAGACCCAGTACTTC. The encoded protein is CASSLIGSIRETQYF.

The chain joins TRBV18 to TRBJ2-3, with D possibly TRBD1 on 6 matching bases. CDR1 is KGHSH, CDR2 LQKENI, per germline. There are 21 residues in the CDR3. The germline V and J ends were trimmed by 6 bases and 0 bases, with 31 bases remaining between them. The CDR3 bases are TGTGCCAGCTCGCCCCCTTACAGGACGGATTTCAGGGGAGCTAGCACAGATACGCAGTATTTT. It translates to CASSPPYRTDFRGASTDTQYF.